A selection of T cell receptor beta chains follows, all from one sample in a study of blood T cell repertoires in COVID-19. TCRdb's table, derived via immunoSEQ multiplex PCR, lists solely in-frame clones and lacks some. Of a few hundred thousand clones listed, just under 90% are singletons. The sample consisted of PBMCs or T cells enriched from blood (not recorded which). These receptor sequences come from a woman between 50 and 59 years old who had been exposed to COVID-19. The conserved cysteine and the conserved F or W are not part of the CDR3 here.

>TRBV29-1|TRBJ2-5
SVDPPGYETQY
>TRBV7-9|TRBJ2-3
ASSLGFWQGSDTQY
>TRBV20-1|TRBJ1-5
SASPTSNQPQH
>TRBV2|TRBJ2-7
ASRRTDRGYEQY
>TRBV15|TRBJ1-2
ATSRGGFGTVSGYT
>TRBV28|TRBJ2-5
ASSLFPLLSGGTKETQY
>TRBV28|TRBJ2-1
ATRTPGDNEQF
>TRBV4-1|TRBJ2-2
ASSLWLGGGNTGELF
>TRBV5-1|TRBJ2-5
ASSLSGTGQETQY
>TRBV6-5|TRBJ2-7
ASSADRVSYEQY
>TRBV7-2|TRBJ1-1
ASSLDIKNTEAF
>TRBV28|TRBJ2-7
ASSSSGRGDEQY
>TRBV9|TRBJ2-1
ASSVVASGAGEQF
>TRBV4-1|TRBJ2-7
ASSQGDNSYEQY
>TRBV9|TRBJ2-1
ASSVRLAPYNEQF
>TRBV28|TRBJ2-3
ASIGRVLQTSTDTQY
>TRBV2|TRBJ1-6
ASRDSSYNSPLH
>TRBV11-1|TRBJ2-3
ASSEQGHTDTQY
>TRBV21-1|TRBJ2-7
ASSKVGSGVTYEQY
>TRBV2|TRBJ1-3
ASSEAALRGNTIY
>TRBV6-1|TRBJ1-1
ASSENVGSTEAF
>TRBV28|TRBJ1-5
ASSLRGLSNQPQH
>TRBV5-1|TRBJ1-2
ASSLGTELGGYT
>TRBV12-3/TRBV12-4|TRBJ2-1
ASRIALEQF
>TRBV29-1|TRBJ2-5
SVEGGPVQETQY
>TRBV19|TRBJ1-5
ASSKNPQMGNQPQH
>TRBV3-1/TRBV3-2|TRBJ1-3
ASSQGGQINGNTIY
>TRBV5-4|TRBJ1-2
ASSLGSSGIGYGYT
>TRBV28|TRBJ2-2
ASSLNGLANTGELF
>TRBV6-5|TRBJ1-4
ASRIQGFNEKLF
>TRBV29-1|TRBJ2-2
SATQGAGELF
>TRBV6-2/TRBV6-3|TRBJ1-6
ASSSRTGALNSPLH
>TRBV7-2|TRBJ2-5
ASALGLVRGETQY
>TRBV7-7|TRBJ2-1
ASSPSLDYLEQF
>TRBV9|TRBJ2-7
ASSVAGGPYEQY
>TRBV4-1|TRBJ1-5
ASSQGGQGANSNQPQH
>TRBV5-1|TRBJ2-3
ASSLEDRGTDTQY
>TRBV3-1/TRBV3-2|TRBJ2-7
ASTPEGPAEQY
>TRBV2|TRBJ2-3
ASSAPLGLAGGITQY
>TRBV10-3|TRBJ2-5
AISASGSYQETQY
>TRBV14|TRBJ1-1
ASSQITRINTEAF
>TRBV4-2|TRBJ2-2
ASSQEVGQVIGELF
>TRBV2|TRBJ1-1
ASSVQGRGNTEAF
>TRBV28|TRBJ1-1
ASSTPGQGIAEAF
>TRBV2|TRBJ2-5
ASSRGGTGGPGSETQY
>TRBV6-5|TRBJ1-2
ASLPGQGQNGYT
>TRBV3-1/TRBV3-2|TRBJ1-5
ASSQSGGPQPQH
>TRBV3-1/TRBV3-2|TRBJ1-6
ASSAQTTANSPLH
>TRBV19|TRBJ2-7
ASSHGSGQGQYEQY
>TRBV2|TRBJ2-6
ASSVEGNSGANVLT
>TRBV7-8|TRBJ2-1
ASSYLAGGRDEQF
>TRBV3-1/TRBV3-2|TRBJ2-5
ASSQAGQVGETQY
>TRBV4-1|TRBJ2-1
ASSRDGLAGSSYNEQF
>TRBV6-4|TRBJ2-6
ASSDNRGVSGANVLT
>TRBV20-1|TRBJ1-5
SAGAVQPQH
>TRBV27|TRBJ2-5
ASSSGTGPLVFQY
>TRBV11-2|TRBJ1-1
ASSLVEKGAGTEAF